This entry concerns a single T cell receptor (beta chain). This sample stems from a study of long-term antiretroviral therapy in people with HIV. immunoSEQ v3.0 was run at survey level. Some clones are missing from TCRdb's copy, which holds only in-frame ones; the method was immunoSEQ multiplex PCR. This sample carries roughly 28,000 clones, approximately 78% of them seen once, and the ten largest clones take 14%. The material was unsorted PBMCs, obtained 2.9 years after starting antiretroviral therapy. The TCR was taken from a man aged 50-60 years with HIV.

CDR3 residues: CSLRQGPYYGYTF. CDR3 coding DNA: TGCAGCCTAAGACAGGGACCTTACTATGGCTACACCTTC. The V call is TRBV29-1, the J call TRBJ1-2, with 7 bases identical to TRBD1. Losses at the gene ends were 8 bases for V and 3 bases for J; bases not matched to a gene: 9. The CDR3 is 13 amino acids. CDR1 and CDR2 (germline): SQVTM, ANQGSEA.